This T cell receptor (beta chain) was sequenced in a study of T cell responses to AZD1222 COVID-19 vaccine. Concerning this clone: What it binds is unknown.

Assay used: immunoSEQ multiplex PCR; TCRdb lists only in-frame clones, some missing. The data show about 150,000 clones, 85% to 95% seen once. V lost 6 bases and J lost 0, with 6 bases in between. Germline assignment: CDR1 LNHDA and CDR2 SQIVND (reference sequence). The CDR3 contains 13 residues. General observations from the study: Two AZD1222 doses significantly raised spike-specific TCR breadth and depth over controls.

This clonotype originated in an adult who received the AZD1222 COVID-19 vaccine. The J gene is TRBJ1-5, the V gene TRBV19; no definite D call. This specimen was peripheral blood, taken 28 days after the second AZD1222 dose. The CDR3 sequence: CASSSNSNQPQHF. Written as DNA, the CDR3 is TGTGCCAGTAGCAGCAATAGCAATCAGCCCCAGCATTTT.